This entry features one T cell receptor beta chain sequence. This clone has only one observation. Its antigen target is currently unknown. The input lacks base qualities; no much larger clone sits a single base away. Donors were healthy HIV-negative adults with no recently reported acute infections or vaccinations. Every donor was a Caucasian adult living in Nashville, Tennessee, USA. CD4+ T cells were enriched by magnetic negative selection; naive cells were then positively selected on CD45RA, and the negative fraction formed the memory subset. Blood was obtained by leukapheresis, after which PBMCs were separated by Ficoll-Histopaque density gradient centrifugation and cryopreserved in liquid nitrogen vapor phase. Purity and quantity of every magnetically sorted T cell population were checked by analytical flow cytometry. From each sorted fraction, genomic DNA was isolated and quantified by UV absorbance on a Nanodrop 2000c.

The germline V gene specifies SGDLS as CDR1 and YYNGEE as CDR2. V is shortened by 5 bases, J by 3 bases, and the region joining them spans 15 bases. The CDR3 runs 15 residues from the cysteine to the phenylalanine. CDR3 DNA is the only sequence kept; it has 45 bases, read in frame from the first base. Using the deep immunoSEQ assay, multiplex PCR amplified TCR CDR3 regions from genomic DNA. For each cell subset, the extracted genomic DNA was distributed evenly across all wells of several immunoSEQ 96-well plates, and each plate served as one replicate. For sorted subsets, approximately 0.2 ug of genomic DNA, equivalent to 30,000 or so T cell genomes, went into each replicate PCR. Purified libraries were measured with a Qubit 3.0 fluorometer, size-checked on a Bioanalyzer 2100, and measured again with the KAPA Library Quantification kit. Each immunoSEQ 96-well plate was sequenced on its own single-read 150-cycle Illumina NextSeq 550 flow cell. The authors' pipeline ran thus. Because only junctional sequences without quality scores were contained in the immunoSEQ output, filtering matching that applied to full-length reads could not be performed. Sequences were annotated with PyIR, a Python wrapper for IgBLAST v1.9, using IMGT germline references to assign V/J genes and CDR3. Any read was removed if the V/J assignment was weak (E-value above 1e-6), the CDR3 was missing, or the read contained stop codons, out-of-frame junctions, or ambiguous translated residues. V3J clonotypes were defined by identical inferred V gene, J gene, and CDR3 amino acid sequence. Percentage overlap between repertoires was computed as shared unique clonotypes divided by the size of the smaller repertoire. Three approaches were used to assess repertoire richness: RTK rarefaction, the Chao1 estimator, and Recon v2.1 estimates of unobserved clonotypes. OLGA was used to compute generation probabilities for all TCRbeta clonotypes that the gDNA method yielded from a handful of donors. As stored in TCRdb, this immuneACCESS dataset retains in-frame rearrangements with V and J assigned. A fraction of the clones does not appear; measured against another copy, unresolved V genes explain less than half of the discrepancy, and the remainder lacks a known reason. Clone size and V and J calls were adopted from that table, with D and trimming inferred from the DNA. For this sample the table gives 1.6 million or so clones, of which 98% were detected only once. Of the sample, approximately 0.4% falls within the top ten clones.

The data originate from a study of shared clonotypes between healthy human individuals (dated by TCRdb to the early 2020s). Background on the whole study: The cohort comprised two women and a few men aged 18 to 49 years. Per donor, leukapheresis produced somewhere between about 0.8 and 9 billion PBMCs. Per donor, three plates each were used for CD4 naive and CD4 memory, two for CD8 naive, and one for CD8 memory. Blood TCR repertoires of four to six healthy adults were deeply sequenced to estimate repertoire size and the extent of clonotype sharing between individuals. To increase sequencing depth and limit assay-specific biases, TCR repertoire library preparation and sequencing were carried out by different laboratories using diverse techniques.

Broader findings and caveats from the paper: Only blood was sampled, and tissue TCR repertoires likely differ from those in blood. When several donors were compared, the shared fraction of clonotypes was roughly 4.8% for naive CD4, roughly 3.4% for naive CD8, 2% to 2.5% for memory CD4, and 0.35% to 0.4% for memory CD8. Because the study included only a small number of donors, the genetic and exposure-history diversity represented was limited. Compared with non-shared clonotypes, clonotypes shared by all four sorted-subset donors had higher generation probabilities. Larger estimated clonotype richness was generally found for naive subsets than for memory subsets. Rarefaction of sorted-subset datasets indicated incomplete sequencing despite the large sequencing depth. Based on pairwise subsampling, the degree of clonotype sharing among donors was expected to be affected by sequencing depth.

The rearranged chain carries TRBV9 and TRBJ1-3; possibly the D gene is TRBD1, per 6 matching bases. The clonotype was recovered from a man aged 25-45 years in good health. Material: naive CD4+ T cells sorted from blood. The sample's cell subset or site, from its label and the paper: CD45RA+ positively selected. The encoded CDR3 is CASSSTGSGGNTIYF. In nucleotide form, the sequence is TGTGCCAGCAGTTCTACAGGGTCAGGTGGAAACACCATATATTTT.